A selection of T cell receptor beta chains follows, all from one sample in a study of blood T cell repertoires in COVID-19. TCRdb's table, derived via immunoSEQ multiplex PCR, lists solely in-frame clones and lacks some. Counted here are 150,000 to 200,000 clones, around four fifths occurring once; the ten biggest clones make up approximately 18%. Input material: peripheral blood. The receptors stem from a woman over 75 with acute or convalescent COVID-19. Each CDR3 is given without its conserved first and last residue.

J gene: TRBJ2-1; V gene: TRBV3-1/TRBV3-2; CDR3 protein: ASSQRGLDEQF
J gene: TRBJ1-5; V gene: TRBV27; CDR3 protein: ASSFHTNQPQH
J gene: TRBJ1-2; V gene: TRBV6-1; CDR3 protein: ASSEWQTGEDYGYT
J gene: TRBJ2-5; V gene: TRBV2; CDR3 protein: ASSEHQDRSAGETQY
J gene: TRBJ2-7; V gene: TRBV5-4; CDR3 protein: ASSQRTSGGAWEQY
J gene: TRBJ1-3; V gene: TRBV19; CDR3 protein: ASNPSPISGNTIY
J gene: TRBJ2-7; V gene: TRBV5-1; CDR3 protein: ASTPGPAGEYEQY
J gene: TRBJ2-2; V gene: TRBV3-1/TRBV3-2; CDR3 protein: ASSHQRSGRAGPGELF
J gene: TRBJ2-7; V gene: TRBV10-3; CDR3 protein: AISESGQSYEQY
J gene: TRBJ2-1; V gene: TRBV2; CDR3 protein: ASSGLATYNEQF
J gene: TRBJ2-2; V gene: TRBV29-1; CDR3 protein: SVQQGMNTGELF
J gene: TRBJ1-2; V gene: TRBV5-1; CDR3 protein: ASSSGTDYGYT
J gene: TRBJ2-2; V gene: TRBV14; CDR3 protein: ASSGAGQITGELF
J gene: TRBJ1-1; V gene: TRBV7-9; CDR3 protein: ASSLSPTGTGNTEAF
J gene: TRBJ2-2; V gene: TRBV2; CDR3 protein: ASSEGRGRRTGELF
J gene: TRBJ1-4; V gene: TRBV18; CDR3 protein: ASSPPSTGAAEKLF
J gene: TRBJ2-3; V gene: TRBV3-1/TRBV3-2; CDR3 protein: ASSQARTSGTDTQY
J gene: TRBJ2-7; V gene: TRBV23-1; CDR3 protein: ASSHLNGAYEQY
J gene: TRBJ2-7; V gene: TRBV10-2; CDR3 protein: ASSESLYSGSDTYEQY
J gene: TRBJ2-7; V gene: TRBV7-2; CDR3 protein: ASRPLTNYEQY
J gene: TRBJ2-4; V gene: TRBV5-6; CDR3 protein: ASSQGLAMGKNIQY
J gene: TRBJ2-7; V gene: TRBV19; CDR3 protein: ASSMGMVGLPPLVQY
J gene: TRBJ2-1; V gene: TRBV7-9; CDR3 protein: ASSPKAGGYNEQF
J gene: TRBJ1-1; V gene: TRBV30; CDR3 protein: AWGSYTEAF
J gene: TRBJ2-7; V gene: TRBV5-6; CDR3 protein: ASSFYSGEQY
J gene: TRBJ2-3; V gene: TRBV9; CDR3 protein: ASSDAVRADTQY
J gene: TRBJ1-5; V gene: TRBV12-3/TRBV12-4; CDR3 protein: ASSVGGNQPQH
J gene: TRBJ2-2; V gene: TRBV7-2; CDR3 protein: ASSLARGGGRVNTGELF
J gene: TRBJ2-7; V gene: TRBV6-6; CDR3 protein: ASSYRQGVNEQY
J gene: TRBJ2-1; V gene: TRBV5-4; CDR3 protein: ASSLDGTRLSNEQF
J gene: TRBJ2-5; V gene: TRBV5-1; CDR3 protein: ASSLGPTQETQY
J gene: TRBJ2-1; V gene: TRBV24-1; CDR3 protein: ATSALLDRANEQF
J gene: TRBJ1-2; V gene: TRBV29-1; CDR3 protein: SVERQGAGGYT
J gene: TRBJ1-2; V gene: TRBV3-1/TRBV3-2; CDR3 protein: ASSLGTGNYGYT
J gene: TRBJ1-1; V gene: TRBV5-5; CDR3 protein: ASSVLLGGINTEAF
J gene: TRBJ2-1; V gene: TRBV5-1; CDR3 protein: ASSLGPGNEQF
J gene: TRBJ2-7; V gene: TRBV5-1; CDR3 protein: ASSRTSGTYEQY
J gene: TRBJ2-7; V gene: TRBV14; CDR3 protein: ASSQERGLYEQY
J gene: TRBJ2-6; V gene: TRBV7-2; CDR3 protein: ASSLGQGAGANVLT
J gene: TRBJ1-1; V gene: TRBV6-5; CDR3 protein: ASSLRQGATEAF
J gene: TRBJ2-1; V gene: TRBV3-1/TRBV3-2; CDR3 protein: ASSQDGGGRAYNEQF